This T cell receptor beta chain was identified during a study of cytotoxic CD8 clonotypes in ibrutinib-treated CLL. The wider study: Median treatment time before response sampling was around twelve months, range 6 to 36. Findings and caveats of the study: Samples were collected at differing times from sustained-remission and progressing patients. Patients showed higher baseline clonality than age-matched healthy donors, and it tracked circulating CD8+ T-cell counts.

Genomic DNA for TCR beta libraries, around 2 micrograms, came from cryopreserved PBMCs. Remarks on this clone: The target antigen is unknown.

This table comes from immunoSEQ multiplex PCR, and its TCRdb copy is limited to in-frame clones, with some not included. Among tens of thousands of clones listed, approximately 86% were seen once. V lost 5 bases, J lost 0 bases, and 11 bases lay in between. Germline values: CDR1 MNHNS, CDR2 SASEGT. The CDR3 has 15 amino acids. The source material was PBMCs, sampled before ibrutinib treatment. The sequence came from a human donor with chronic lymphocytic leukemia. V and J are TRBV6-1 and TRBJ1-3, with D unclear. In DNA form, the CDR3 reads TGTGCCAGCAGTTCGTCAGACCGCTCTGGAAACACCATATATTTT. Protein: CASSSSDRSGNTIYF.